This section outlines one T cell receptor beta chain sequence together with its context. Its specificity is not known. The junction shows a germline mismatch at one end, possibly a read error. The sample originates from a study of regulatory T cells in long-lasting Graves disease. Study outcomes and limitations: Since the sample size was small, accuracy may have been reduced.

The time point was: newly diagnosed GD, antithyroid drugs for less than 3 months. PBMC-extracted RNA yielded the TCR library. Libraries of TCR beta came from iRepertoire HTBI primers plus Arm-PCR of CDR3 regions. TCRdb independently ran MiXCR on the multiplex PCR reads; one entry per CDR3 protein. This table holds about 560,000 distinct CDR3 sequences, approximately 16% found once. These data also formed part of another study, on T cells in Graves' hyperthyroidism and ophthalmopathy. This second study says: In the first-round RT-PCR of the TCR CDR3, the HTBI primer set was used. Stable hyperthyroidism and ophthalmopathy were separated using 13 V-J signatures.

Sequenced material: peripheral blood mononuclear cells (PBMCs), taken at new diagnosis, from a patient treated with antithyroid drugs. The sequence derives from a man in his late teens or twenties with Graves disease.

The CDR3 reads CASRGTSGIKSLTYNGQFF. The DNA for the CDR3 is TGTGCCAGCAGGGGAACTAGCGGGATCAAAAGCCTAACCTACAATGGGCAGTTCTTC. The chain employs TRBV27 and TRBJ2-1; 10 bases map to TRBD2. The germline gives CDR1 MNHEY, CDR2 SMNVEV (reference sequence). The CDR3 contains 19 residues.